Listed below are T cell receptor beta chains from one sample, sequenced in a study of blood T cells in healthy people across ages. TCRdb ran MiXCR on the 5' RACE reads and lists one entry per CDR3 protein. The data hold roughly 730,000 distinct CDR3 sequences, with roughly 50% observed a single time. The sample taken for sequencing was blood. The receptors here all came from a man aged 40-49 years in good health. Both conserved end residues are part of each CDR3. D genes are given only for firm matches. Part of the rows lack a size; the others show once, few, many or a class for expanded clones.

TRBJ1-6,TRBD1,many,TRBV4-3,TGCGCCAGCAGCCAAGAGACAGGGTGGAATTCACCCCTCCACTTT,CASSQETGWNSPLHF
TRBJ2-5,.,.,TRBV4-2,TGTGCCAGCAGCCCCCGGGACTTATCCTCCTACAATGAGCAGTACTTT,CASSPRDLSSYNEQYF
TRBJ1-5,.,few,TRBV29-1,TGCAGCGTTGGAAGGGAAAATCAGCCCCAGCATTTT,CSVGRENQPQHF
TRBJ1-2,.,few,TRBV20-1,TGCAGTGCTAGAGAGCGGGGAAGAAACTATGGCTACACCTTC,CSARERGRNYGYTF
TRBJ2-5,TRBD2,few,TRBV20-1,TGCAGTGCTAGAGTAGGTAGCGGGGGACCGCAAGAGACCCAGTACTTC,CSARVGSGGPQETQYF
TRBJ1-2,TRBD1,.,TRBV19,TGTGCCAGTAGTATAGACCGGACAGGTGGCTACACCTTC,CASSIDRTGGYTF
TRBJ2-7,.,.,TRBV28,TGTGCCAGCAGTTTATTGAGTCTAGCGCCCTACTACGAGCAGTACTTC,CASSLLSLAPYYEQYF
TRBJ2-2,.,once,TRBV12-3/TRBV12-4,TGTGCCAGCAGTTCCGCCAGGGCAGAACACACCGGGGAGCTGTTTTTT,CASSSARAEHTGELFF
TRBJ2-3,.,few,TRBV7-9,TGTGCCAGCAGCTTAGGGAAGGTGATCACAGATACGCAGTATTTT,CASSLGKVITDTQYF
TRBJ2-4,.,few,TRBV24-1,TGTGCCCCCCCGGGGACGGACGGGAGTCGTGTGTACTTC,CAPPGTDGSRVYF
TRBJ1-6,.,few,TRBV12-3/TRBV12-4,TGTGCCAGCAGTCTTAACGCCGGCGGTTCACCCCTCCACTTT,CASSLNAGGSPLHF
TRBJ2-7,TRBD2,.,TRBV6-2/TRBV6-3,TGTGCCAGCAGTTACTCTTTCGTAGAGGCTAGCGGGAGATACGAGCAGTACTTC,CASSYSFVEASGRYEQYF
TRBJ2-7,.,.,TRBV6-1,TGTGCCAGCAGTGAGGGACCGAGTGGCTTCCTTTCCCACGAGCAGTACTTC,CASSEGPSGFLSHEQYF
TRBJ2-5,TRBD2,few,TRBV7-2,TGTGCCAGCAGCTTATACTCGGGGGGGGCCCTAGGGGAGACCCAGTACTTC,CASSLYSGGALGETQYF
TRBJ1-1,.,.,TRBV24-1,TGTGCCACCAGTGATACAGGGTGGAATGAAGCTTTCTTT,CATSDTGWNEAFF
TRBJ2-3,.,.,TRBV18,TGTGCCAGCTCAGGAGCCGGCCCCGAGGGGACAGATACGCAGTATTTT,CASSGAGPEGTDTQYF
TRBJ2-1,TRBD2,few,TRBV27,TGTGCCAGCAGTGGACGGGGGGGCTACAATGAGCAGTTCTTC,CASSGRGGYNEQFF
TRBJ2-5,TRBD1,few,TRBV6-6,TGTGCCAGCAGTTACTTGGACAGGGGAGAGACCCAGTACTTC,CASSYLDRGETQYF
TRBJ2-7,.,many,TRBV27,TGTGCCAGCAGTTACATGTACGAGCAGTACTTC,CASSYMYEQYF
TRBJ1-6,.,few,TRBV7-9,TGTGCCAGCAGCATCCTCGGGACCGTTCTCTCCCTCCACTTT,CASSILGTVLSLHF
TRBJ1-2,.,.,TRBV2,TGTGCCAGGGTGAGGGGGGGCTTCGGTGGCTACACCTTC,CARVRGGFGGYTF
TRBJ2-3,TRBD2,.,TRBV4-2,TGTGCCAGCAGCCAGGGGACTAGCGTAATCACAGATACGCAGTATTTT,CASSQGTSVITDTQYF